A selection of T cell receptor beta chains follows, all from one sample in a study of T-cell reconstitution after alpha-beta-depleted transplantation in children. TCRdb itself ran the PCR reads through MiXCR, one entry per CDR3 protein. The sample lists 200,000 to 300,000 distinct CDR3 sequences, around 12% occurring once. Sequenced here: PBMCs from the stem cell graft donor, sampled from the stem cell graft. The receptor source for this set is a human donor who donated a stem cell graft to a child with acute lymphoblastic leukemia. CDR3s leave out the opening cysteine and the closing phenylalanine or tryptophan. D genes are given only for firm matches. Size tells how often a clone was seen (once, few, many) or the class of an expanded clone, and some rows leave it out.

CDR3: ASSFRAGGTSDTQY; J: TRBJ2-3; V: TRBV7-9; size: many; D: TRBD2
CDR3: SARKGGGTSGRYSYNEQF; J: TRBJ2-1; V: TRBV20-1; size: .; D: TRBD2
CDR3: ATSRDPGGPETQY; J: TRBJ2-5; V: TRBV15; size: many; D: TRBD2
CDR3: ASSSTGWPEAF; J: TRBJ1-1; V: TRBV28; size: many; D: .
CDR3: ASSRMDGLSGNTIY; J: TRBJ1-3; V: TRBV6-1; size: few; D: .
CDR3: SEGRDNYGYT; J: TRBJ1-2; V: TRBV29-1; size: many; D: .
CDR3: ASSTRRDDDYEQY; J: TRBJ2-7; V: TRBV9; size: few; D: .
CDR3: ASSLTGRNTEAF; J: TRBJ1-1; V: TRBV7-2; size: many; D: .
CDR3: ASSRTGGVIGKLF; J: TRBJ1-4; V: TRBV7-9; size: many; D: TRBD1
CDR3: SARDSQAYNTGELF; J: TRBJ2-2; V: TRBV20-1; size: few; D: .
CDR3: ASSPRTSGSSYEQY; J: TRBJ2-7; V: TRBV27; size: many; D: TRBD2
CDR3: AWSERGNQPQH; J: TRBJ1-5; V: TRBV30; size: many; D: .
CDR3: ASSYGQGRDTEAF; J: TRBJ1-1; V: TRBV7-8; size: many; D: TRBD1
CDR3: ASSQESAPGELF; J: TRBJ2-2; V: TRBV5-1; size: many; D: .
CDR3: AWSPGTGELF; J: TRBJ2-2; V: TRBV30; size: .; D: .
CDR3: SATLPGTDTQY; J: TRBJ2-3; V: TRBV20-1; size: many; D: .
CDR3: ASSRDRGYVYGYT; J: TRBJ1-2; V: TRBV4-1; size: few; D: TRBD1
CDR3: SAPGSPGADTQY; J: TRBJ2-3; V: TRBV29-1; size: many; D: .
CDR3: ASSLLVGGQEGTDTQY; J: TRBJ2-3; V: TRBV28; size: many; D: .
CDR3: ASSVRRGTGELF; J: TRBJ2-2; V: TRBV5-1; size: .; D: .
CDR3: ASSGARRGTGELF; J: TRBJ2-2; V: TRBV19; size: many; D: .
CDR3: ASSQVSRGATYEQY; J: TRBJ2-7; V: TRBV4-2; size: many; D: TRBD2
CDR3: ASSQGGEPHNEQF; J: TRBJ2-1; V: TRBV4-3; size: many; D: .
CDR3: SALDGVSYEQY; J: TRBJ2-7; V: TRBV20-1; size: many; D: .
CDR3: SARLFEGVAYEQY; J: TRBJ2-7; V: TRBV29-1; size: many; D: .
CDR3: AWSVGGNQPQH; J: TRBJ1-5; V: TRBV30; size: few; D: .
CDR3: ASSEVSGRGKNIQY; J: TRBJ2-4; V: TRBV25-1; size: many; D: .
CDR3: SARRGYSNQPQH; J: TRBJ1-5; V: TRBV20-1; size: many; D: .
CDR3: SAFSTPHGYT; J: TRBJ1-2; V: TRBV20-1; size: many; D: .
CDR3: SGEKGSGGNEQY; J: TRBJ2-7; V: TRBV20-1; size: .; D: TRBD2
CDR3: ASSAGTDTYEQY; J: TRBJ2-7; V: TRBV12-3/TRBV12-4; size: many; D: .
CDR3: ASSYRGGHYEQY; J: TRBJ2-7; V: TRBV6-2/TRBV6-3; size: many; D: TRBD2
CDR3: ASSFLPDTQY; J: TRBJ2-3; V: TRBV12-3/TRBV12-4; size: .; D: .
CDR3: ASSPSGYEQY; J: TRBJ2-7; V: TRBV12-3/TRBV12-4; size: many; D: .
CDR3: ASSLAAGGLETQY; J: TRBJ2-5; V: TRBV11-2; size: many; D: TRBD2
CDR3: ASSVGASGRRNEQF; J: TRBJ2-1; V: TRBV9; size: .; D: TRBD2
CDR3: ASSEQGARVYGYT; J: TRBJ1-2; V: TRBV7-9; size: many; D: TRBD1
CDR3: ASSLTEAF; J: TRBJ1-1; V: TRBV12-3/TRBV12-4; size: many; D: .
CDR3: ASSQDTGPGANVLT; J: TRBJ2-6; V: TRBV4-2; size: .; D: .
CDR3: ASSVGVGDSTTDTQY; J: TRBJ2-3; V: TRBV9; size: many; D: .
CDR3: SVVVPYNEQF; J: TRBJ2-1; V: TRBV29-1; size: many; D: .
CDR3: SASRDEQY; J: TRBJ2-7; V: TRBV20-1; size: many; D: .
CDR3: ASRPGRVNTEAF; J: TRBJ1-1; V: TRBV6-1; size: many; D: .
CDR3: ASNPRDRVYDEQY; J: TRBJ2-7; V: TRBV5-1; size: many; D: TRBD1
CDR3: ASKDRINSPLH; J: TRBJ1-6; V: TRBV25-1; size: many; D: TRBD1
CDR3: SARAGTGEPYEQY; J: TRBJ2-7; V: TRBV20-1; size: many; D: TRBD1
CDR3: ASRMGGAVHYGYT; J: TRBJ1-2; V: TRBV12-3/TRBV12-4; size: many; D: .
CDR3: ASSPSALTDTQY; J: TRBJ2-3; V: TRBV7-9; size: many; D: .
CDR3: ASSKWTSGGAQETQY; J: TRBJ2-5; V: TRBV25-1; size: .; D: TRBD2
CDR3: ASSLDPGRMDTQY; J: TRBJ2-3; V: TRBV11-2; size: .; D: .